This paragraph reports one T cell receptor beta chain. This CDR3 is 13 amino acids long. Germline CDR1 is SQVTM and CDR2 is ANQGSEA. The ends were cut back, 0 bases at V and 7 bases at J, with 12 bases in the middle. This sample is drawn from a study of T cell changes during pregnancy in multiple sclerosis. This table comes from immunoSEQ multiplex PCR, and its TCRdb copy is limited to in-frame clones, with some not included. The table records approximately 100,000 clones, just under 95% of them present only once. V gene TRBV29-1 combines with J gene TRBJ2-5, with unresolved D. The specimen was peripheral blood, collected after pregnancy. The TCR was taken from a female donor with multiple sclerosis, enrolled in a pregnancy study. For the CDR3, the DNA is TGCAGCGTTGAAGAAACGGGTTCGGGGACCCAGTACTTC. Amino acid sequence: CSVEETGSGTQYF.